A selection of T cell receptor beta chains follows, all from one sample in a study of T-cell reconstitution after alpha-beta-depleted transplantation in children. TCRdb reprocessed the PCR reads with MiXCR, giving one entry per CDR3 protein. Of 200,000 to 250,000 distinct CDR3 sequences listed, around 10% are singletons. Here the sequenced sample was PBMCs from the stem cell graft donor, taken from the stem cell graft. The receptors were gathered from a human donor who donated a stem cell graft to a child with acute lymphoblastic leukemia. CDR3s include the opening cysteine and the closing phenylalanine or tryptophan. Fields, in order: J gene, D gene, clone size, V gene, CDR3 DNA, CDR3 protein. A D gene is named only where the DNA matches it firmly. Rows give clone size only sometimes, using once, few, many, or a class for an expanded clone.

>TRBJ2-1|NA|many|TRBV12-3/TRBV12-4
TGTGCCAGCAGCGGGGCAGTGTTGGCGGGGATCTACAATGAGCAGTTCTTC
CASSGAVLAGIYNEQFF
>TRBJ1-6|NA|many|TRBV7-2
TGTGCCAGCAGCTTACCTCGGTCACCCCTCCACTTT
CASSLPRSPLHF
>TRBJ1-2|TRBD1|NA|TRBV12-3/TRBV12-4
TGTGCCAGCAGCCACGGACAGGGGAGGACCTATGGCTACACCTTC
CASSHGQGRTYGYTF
>TRBJ1-1|TRBD1|NA|TRBV7-9
TGTGCCACCACGGACAGGCCTGGGGCTTTCTTT
CATTDRPGAFF
>TRBJ2-1|NA|many|TRBV12-3/TRBV12-4
TGTGCCAGCAGTTTGTTCCGTCCCGTTTCGGGGAATGAGCAGTTCTTC
CASSLFRPVSGNEQFF
>TRBJ1-1|NA|NA|TRBV5-1
TGCGCCAGCAAGAGAGGGGCAACTGAAGCTTTCTTT
CASKRGATEAFF
>TRBJ1-5|TRBD1|NA|TRBV7-2
TGTGCCAGCAGCTGGGGAATCACAGGGGGAGGTCAGCCCCAGCATTTT
CASSWGITGGGQPQHF
>TRBJ1-6|NA|many|TRBV12-3/TRBV12-4
TGTGCCAGCAGTTTTGATAGCCCCCGGGTCACCAATTTCGGTTCACCCCTCCACTTT
CASSFDSPRVTNFGSPLHF
>TRBJ2-5|TRBD2|many|TRBV3-1
TGTGCCAGCAGCCAGGGACTAGTCGGTCGAGAGACCCAGTACTTC
CASSQGLVGRETQYF
>TRBJ1-4|NA|many|TRBV5-1
TGCGCCAGCAGCCCGGGACCAAATGAAAAACTGTTTTTT
CASSPGPNEKLFF
>TRBJ1-2|TRBD1|few|TRBV29-1
TGCAGCGTTGAAGAGCGACAGGGTTTTTATGGCTACACCTTC
CSVEERQGFYGYTF
>TRBJ1-1|NA|many|TRBV28
TGTGCCAGCACCACGGAGGCTGAAGCTTTCTTT
CASTTEAEAFF
>TRBJ2-5|TRBD2|NA|TRBV30
TGTGCCTGGGGCAGAGTGGCGGGGGGCCAAGAGACCCAGTACTTC
CAWGRVAGGQETQYF
>TRBJ2-5|NA|few|TRBV5-6
TGTGCCAGCAGCTTGGCCTATTCGGGGGCGGAGACCCAGTACTTC
CASSLAYSGAETQYF
>TRBJ1-2|NA|many|TRBV29-1
TGCAGCGTTCCATCGACTTCGGGTAACTATGGCTACACCTTC
CSVPSTSGNYGYTF
>TRBJ2-5|TRBD1|few|TRBV4-2
TGTGCCAGCAGCCAAGGCCAGGGACAGGGGGGTATCGAGACCCAGTACTTC
CASSQGQGQGGIETQYF
>TRBJ1-4|NA|few|TRBV3-1
TGTGCCAGCAGCCAAGGGGACGCAAGAGGGGAAAAACTGTTTTTT
CASSQGDARGEKLFF
>TRBJ1-2|TRBD1|NA|TRBV5-1
TGCGCCAGCAGCCGAGCCGGGGACAGGGAGGTATCCGGCTACACCTTC
CASSRAGDREVSGYTF
>TRBJ1-4|TRBD1|NA|TRBV20-1
TGCAGTGCTGAAGGACAGGGGGCTTCCACTAATGAAAAACTGTTTTTT
CSAEGQGASTNEKLFF
>TRBJ1-6|NA|NA|TRBV27
TGTGCCAGCAGTCTGAATTTCCGGGGTTCACCCCTCCACTTT
CASSLNFRGSPLHF
>TRBJ1-5|NA|NA|TRBV5-1
TGCGCCAGCAGCGGAGGGGATAGCAATCAGCCCCAGCATTTT
CASSGGDSNQPQHF
>TRBJ1-6|NA|few|TRBV14
TGTGCCAGCAGCCAAGAGTTGAAGAATTCACCCCTCCACTTT
CASSQELKNSPLHF